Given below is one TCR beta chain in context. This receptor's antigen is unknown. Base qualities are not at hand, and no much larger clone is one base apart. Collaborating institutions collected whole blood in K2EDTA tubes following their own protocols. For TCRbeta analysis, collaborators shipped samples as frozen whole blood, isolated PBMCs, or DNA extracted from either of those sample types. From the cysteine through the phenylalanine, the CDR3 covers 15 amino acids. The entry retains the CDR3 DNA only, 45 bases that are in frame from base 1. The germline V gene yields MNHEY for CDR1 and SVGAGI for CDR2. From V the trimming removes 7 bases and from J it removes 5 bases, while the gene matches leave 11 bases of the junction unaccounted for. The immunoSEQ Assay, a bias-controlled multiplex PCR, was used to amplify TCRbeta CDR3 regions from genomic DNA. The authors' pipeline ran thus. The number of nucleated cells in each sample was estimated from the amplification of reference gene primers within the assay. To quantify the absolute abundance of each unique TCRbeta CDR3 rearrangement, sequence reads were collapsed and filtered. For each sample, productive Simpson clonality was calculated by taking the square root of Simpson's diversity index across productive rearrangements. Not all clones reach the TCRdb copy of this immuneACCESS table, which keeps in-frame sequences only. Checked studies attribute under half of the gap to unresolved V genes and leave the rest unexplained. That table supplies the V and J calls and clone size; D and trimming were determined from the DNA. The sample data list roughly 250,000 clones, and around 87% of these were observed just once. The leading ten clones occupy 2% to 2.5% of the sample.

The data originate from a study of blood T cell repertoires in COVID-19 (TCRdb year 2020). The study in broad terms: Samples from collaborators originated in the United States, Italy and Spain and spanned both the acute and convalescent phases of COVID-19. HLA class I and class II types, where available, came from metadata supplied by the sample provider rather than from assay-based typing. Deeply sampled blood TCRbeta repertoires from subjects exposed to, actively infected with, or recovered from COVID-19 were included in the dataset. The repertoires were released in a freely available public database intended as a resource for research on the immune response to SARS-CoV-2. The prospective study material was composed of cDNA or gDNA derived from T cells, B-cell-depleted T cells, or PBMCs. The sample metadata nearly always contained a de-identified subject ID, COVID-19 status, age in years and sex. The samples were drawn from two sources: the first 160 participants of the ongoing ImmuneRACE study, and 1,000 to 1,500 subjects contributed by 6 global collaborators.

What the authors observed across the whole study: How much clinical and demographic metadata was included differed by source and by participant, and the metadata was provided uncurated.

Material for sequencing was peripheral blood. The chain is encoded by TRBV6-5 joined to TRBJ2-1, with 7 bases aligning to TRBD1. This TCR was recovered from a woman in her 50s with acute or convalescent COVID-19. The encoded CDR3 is CASTEQGLTDNEQFF. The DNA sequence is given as TGTGCCAGCACCGAACAGGGGCTTACTGACAATGAGCAGTTCTTC.